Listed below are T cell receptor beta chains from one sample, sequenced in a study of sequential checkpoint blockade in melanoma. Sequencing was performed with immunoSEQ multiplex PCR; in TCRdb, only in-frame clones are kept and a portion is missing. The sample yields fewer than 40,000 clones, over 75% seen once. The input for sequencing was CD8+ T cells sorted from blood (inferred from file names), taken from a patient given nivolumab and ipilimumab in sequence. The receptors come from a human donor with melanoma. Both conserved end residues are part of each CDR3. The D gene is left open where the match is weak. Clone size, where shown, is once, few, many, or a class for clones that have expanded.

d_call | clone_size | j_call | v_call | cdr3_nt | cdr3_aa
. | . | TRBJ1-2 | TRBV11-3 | TGTGCCAGCAGCATGACAGGTTATGGCTACACCTTC | CASSMTGYGYTF
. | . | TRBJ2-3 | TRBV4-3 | TGCGCCAGCAGCCAAGACGGGAGCGGGCGGGATACGCAGTATTTT | CASSQDGSGRDTQYF
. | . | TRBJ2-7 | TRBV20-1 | TGCAGTGCCCAACGGGCGGGAGAGCAGTACTTC | CSAQRAGEQYF
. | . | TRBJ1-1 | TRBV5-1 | TGCGCCAGCAGCCCAATCGGGGTGTTACCTGAAGCTTTCTTT | CASSPIGVLPEAFF
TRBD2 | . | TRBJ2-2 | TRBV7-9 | TGTGCCAGCAGCATAGGACAGCCTAGCGGGAGGGCCCCCGGGGAGCTGTTTTTT | CASSIGQPSGRAPGELFF
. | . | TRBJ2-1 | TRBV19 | TGTGCCAGTAGTTATGACAGGCCCACTGAGCAGTTCTTC | CASSYDRPTEQFF
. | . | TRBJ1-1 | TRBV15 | TGTGCCACCAGCAGAGATCGCCAGGGGACTGAAGCTTTCTTT | CATSRDRQGTEAFF
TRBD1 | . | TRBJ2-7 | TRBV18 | TGTGCCAGCTCAGGAAGGACAGGAAAGAGGTACGAGCAGTACTTC | CASSGRTGKRYEQYF
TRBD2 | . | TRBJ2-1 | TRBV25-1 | TGTGCCAGCAGTGAATGGGGACTAGCGGGATACAATGAGCAGTTCTTC | CASSEWGLAGYNEQFF
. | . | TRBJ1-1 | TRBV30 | TGTGCCTGGAGTGCTACAGGGCCTGAAGCTTTCTTT | CAWSATGPEAFF
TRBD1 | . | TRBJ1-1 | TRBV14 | TGTGCCAGCAGCCCAACGACAGGGTACTTCACTGAAGCTTTCTTT | CASSPTTGYFTEAFF
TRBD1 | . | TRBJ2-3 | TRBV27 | TGTGCCAGCAGTTTATCGATAGAGACAGGGGTGAGCACAGATACGCAGTATTTT | CASSLSIETGVSTDTQYF
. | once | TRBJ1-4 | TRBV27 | TGTGCCAGCAGTTTCACTTTCCGGGGGGGAACTAATGAAAAACTGTTTTTT | CASSFTFRGGTNEKLFF
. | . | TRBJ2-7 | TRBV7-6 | TGTGCCAGCAGCTTATGGGCCGGGACTTCCTACGAGCAGTACTTC | CASSLWAGTSYEQYF
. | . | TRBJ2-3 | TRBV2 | TGTGCCAGCAGTGAAGTAGCGGACTCTAGCACAGATACGCAGTATTTT | CASSEVADSSTDTQYF
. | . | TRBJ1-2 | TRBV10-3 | TGTGCCATCAGTGCGGACACTAAAGCTAACTATGGCTACACCTTC | CAISADTKANYGYTF
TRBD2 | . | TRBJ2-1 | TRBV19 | TGTGCCAGTACCCCTAGACTAGCGGGAGGGCTACGTGAGCAGTTCTTC | CASTPRLAGGLREQFF
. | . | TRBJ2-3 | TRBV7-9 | TGTGCCAGCAGCTTAGGCGGTCTAGCAGATACGCAGTATTTT | CASSLGGLADTQYF
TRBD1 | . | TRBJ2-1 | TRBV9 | TGTGCCAGCAGCGTAGAGGGACAGGGTAAACATGAGCAGTTCTTC | CASSVEGQGKHEQFF
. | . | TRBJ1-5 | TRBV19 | TGTGCCAGTAGTCTGGACAGCGGCAATCAGCCCCAGCATTTT | CASSLDSGNQPQHF
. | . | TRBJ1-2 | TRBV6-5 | TGTGCCAGCAGTTACATCCCGGGGGGGGTGCAAGGCTACACCTTC | CASSYIPGGVQGYTF
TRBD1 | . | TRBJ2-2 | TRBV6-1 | TGTGCCAGCAGTGAATTTGGACAGGGCTACACCGGGGAGCTGTTTTTT | CASSEFGQGYTGELFF
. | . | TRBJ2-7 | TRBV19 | TGTGCCAGTAGTATGGGGCTAGGCGAGCAGTACTTC | CASSMGLGEQYF
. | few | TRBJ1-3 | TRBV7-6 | TGTGCCAGCAGCTTAACCGAGGTTAACACCATATATTTT | CASSLTEVNTIYF
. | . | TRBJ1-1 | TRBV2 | TGTGCCAGCATGGAGGTGACTGAAGCTTTCTTT | CASMEVTEAFF
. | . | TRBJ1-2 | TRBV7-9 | TGTGCCAGCAGCACCGGGCGGGGGGGTGATGGCTACACCTTC | CASSTGRGGDGYTF
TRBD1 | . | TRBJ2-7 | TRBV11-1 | TGTGCCAGCAGCTTACGTTCTGGGACAGCCTCCTACGAGCAGTACTTC | CASSLRSGTASYEQYF
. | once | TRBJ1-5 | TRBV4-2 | TGTGCCAGCAGCCAAGAGGCAGGGGCCAATCAGCCCCAGCATTTT | CASSQEAGANQPQHF
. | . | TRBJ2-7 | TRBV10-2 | TGCGCCAGCAGTGAGTCTACAGGGAAAACCTACGAGCAGTACTTC | CASSESTGKTYEQYF
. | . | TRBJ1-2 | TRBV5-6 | TGTGCCAGCAGCTTGGCCGGGGGATACTATGGCTACACCTTC | CASSLAGGYYGYTF
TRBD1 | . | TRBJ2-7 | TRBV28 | TGTGCCAGCAGTCCCCGGACAGGGGGTGAGCAGTACTTC | CASSPRTGGEQYF
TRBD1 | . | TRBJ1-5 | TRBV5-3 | TGTGCCAGAAGCACCCCCTGGGAAGGGACAGGGTCGTATCAGCCCCAGCATTTT | CARSTPWEGTGSYQPQHF
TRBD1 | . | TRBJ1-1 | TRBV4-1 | TGCGCCAGCAGCCCAACGACAGGGGCTATGAACACTGAAGCTTTCTTT | CASSPTTGAMNTEAFF
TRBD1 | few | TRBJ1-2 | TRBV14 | TGTGCCAGCAGCCAGGGACAGGTTAACTATGGCTACACCTTC | CASSQGQVNYGYTF
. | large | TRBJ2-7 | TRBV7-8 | TGTGCCAGCAGCCGCCGTCGGGTTTTGTTCGTGCCCCCCTACGAGCAGTACTTC | CASSRRRVLFVPPYEQYF
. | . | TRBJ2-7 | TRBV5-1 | TGCGCCAGCAGCTTGGCCGGTCGGGTCCTGGAGCAGTACTTC | CASSLAGRVLEQYF
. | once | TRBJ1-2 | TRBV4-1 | TGCGCCAGCAGCCAAGTTCGGGGAGGCTATGGCTACACCTTC | CASSQVRGGYGYTF
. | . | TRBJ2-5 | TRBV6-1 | TGTGCCAGCAGTGAAAGCGTACAAGAGACCCAGTACTTC | CASSESVQETQYF
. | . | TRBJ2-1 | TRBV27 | TGTGCCAGCAGTTCCTCAGGGTACAATGAGCAGTTCTTC | CASSSSGYNEQFF
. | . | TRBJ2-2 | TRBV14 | TGTGCCAGCAGCCCTAACCCCGGTCACTCGAACACCGGGGAGCTGTTTTTT | CASSPNPGHSNTGELFF
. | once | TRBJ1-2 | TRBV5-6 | TGTGCCAGCAGCTATATACAGGTGAACTATGGCTACACCTTC | CASSYIQVNYGYTF